This T cell receptor beta chain was retrieved from a study of T cells in Graves' hyperthyroidism and ophthalmopathy. General study points: Blood samples included most of the expanded thyroid clonotypes exceeding 0.001. The model's output predicted ophthalmopathy at a median of about 5.9 months prior to onset.

The study included ophthalmopathy patients with Clinical Activity Score at least 3, NOSPECS grade at least 4 and duration under 3 months. PBMCs were obtained from about 10 ml fresh peripheral blood. Notes on this clonotype: The target antigen is unknown.

The CDR3 extends over 12 amino acids. With 7 bases removed from V and 1 base from J, the gap between germline ends came to 8 bases. Looked up from germline, CDR1 is SQVTM and CDR2 is ANQGSEA. Authors of the study amplified TCR beta CDR3 regions from RNA transcripts. HTBI primers were employed in a first-round RT-PCR of the TCR CDR3. MiXCR, run by TCRdb on the multiplex PCR reads, gives a single entry per CDR3 protein. Of about 400,000 distinct CDR3 sequences detected, over 12% appear once; the ten largest clones hold 25% to 30%. V and J are TRBV29-1 and TRBJ1-5; D remains ambiguous. Sequencing used blood. This TCR was sampled from a man aged 45-65 years with Graves' ophthalmopathy. CDR3 sequence reads: CSAGGSNQPQHF. The CDR3 DNA follows: TGCAGCGCCGGTGGAAGCAATCAGCCCCAGCATTTT.